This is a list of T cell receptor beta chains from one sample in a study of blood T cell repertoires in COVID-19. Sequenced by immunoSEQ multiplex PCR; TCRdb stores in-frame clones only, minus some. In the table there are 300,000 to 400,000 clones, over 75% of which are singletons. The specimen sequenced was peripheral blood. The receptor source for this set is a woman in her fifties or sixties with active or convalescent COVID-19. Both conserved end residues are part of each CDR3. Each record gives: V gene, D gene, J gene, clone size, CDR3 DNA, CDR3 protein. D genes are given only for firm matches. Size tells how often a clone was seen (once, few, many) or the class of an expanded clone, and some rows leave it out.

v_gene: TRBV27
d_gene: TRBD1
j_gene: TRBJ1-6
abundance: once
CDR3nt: TGTGCCAGCAGTTTGGGGACAGGGCGGGATTCACCCCTCCACTTT
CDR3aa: CASSLGTGRDSPLHF

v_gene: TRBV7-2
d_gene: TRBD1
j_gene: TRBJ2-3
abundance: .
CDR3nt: TGTGCCAGCAGCCTCCCGGGACAGGGGGGAGCGCAGTATTTT
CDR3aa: CASSLPGQGGAQYF

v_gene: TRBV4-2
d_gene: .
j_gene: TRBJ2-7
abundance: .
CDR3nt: TGTGCCAGCAGACCCCCCCGGGACTCCTACGAGCAGTACTTC
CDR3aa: CASRPPRDSYEQYF

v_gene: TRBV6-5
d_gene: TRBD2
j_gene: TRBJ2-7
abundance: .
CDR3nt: TGTGCCACCTCAGGGCGGGGGACCTACGAGCAGTACTTC
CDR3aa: CATSGRGTYEQYF

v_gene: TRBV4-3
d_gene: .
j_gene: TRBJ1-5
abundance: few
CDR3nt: TGCGCCAGCAGCCAAGAGGCTAGCAATCAGCCCCAGCATTTT
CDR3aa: CASSQEASNQPQHF

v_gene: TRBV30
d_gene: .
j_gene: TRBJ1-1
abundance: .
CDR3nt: TGTGCCTGGAGTGTACTAGTGGGGAGGCCAGAAGCTTTCTTT
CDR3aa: CAWSVLVGRPEAFF

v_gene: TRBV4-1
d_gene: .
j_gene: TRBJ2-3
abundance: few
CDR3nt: TGCGCCAGCAGCCAAGAACAGGGGCAGGACTATAGCACAGATACGCAGTATTTT
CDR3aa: CASSQEQGQDYSTDTQYF

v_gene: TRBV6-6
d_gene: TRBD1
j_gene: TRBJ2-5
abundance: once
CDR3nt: TGTGCCAGCAGTAAACCCTATCAGGGGGTGTGGGAGACCCAGTACTTC
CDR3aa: CASSKPYQGVWETQYF

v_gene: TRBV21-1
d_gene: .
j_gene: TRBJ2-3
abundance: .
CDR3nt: TGTGCCAGCAGCAACCTGAAAGCGGAGATCACAGATACGCAGTATTTT
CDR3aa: CASSNLKAEITDTQYF

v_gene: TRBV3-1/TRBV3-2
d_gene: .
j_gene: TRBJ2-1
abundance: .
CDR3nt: TGTGCCAGCAGCCGGGACATTGTGACTTTCTCCTACAATGAGCAGTTCTTC
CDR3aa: CASSRDIVTFSYNEQFF

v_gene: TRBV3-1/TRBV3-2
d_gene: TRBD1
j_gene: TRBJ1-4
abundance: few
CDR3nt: TGTGCCAGCAGCCGCAGACAGGGTGGGTACGAAAAACTGTTTTTT
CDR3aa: CASSRRQGGYEKLFF

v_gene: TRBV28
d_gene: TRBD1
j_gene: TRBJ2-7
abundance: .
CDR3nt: TGTGCCAGCGTCTTCGGGACAGCTCGCGAGCAGTACTTC
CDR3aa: CASVFGTAREQYF

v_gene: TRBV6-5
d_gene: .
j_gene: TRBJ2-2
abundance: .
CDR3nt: TGTGCCAGCAGTTACTCCACGGTCGGGTCCGGGGAGCTGTTTTTT
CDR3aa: CASSYSTVGSGELFF

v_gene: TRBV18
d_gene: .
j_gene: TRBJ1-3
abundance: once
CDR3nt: TGTGCCAGCTCACCACCTGGCCCCGTTTTCTCTGGAAACACCATATATTTT
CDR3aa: CASSPPGPVFSGNTIYF

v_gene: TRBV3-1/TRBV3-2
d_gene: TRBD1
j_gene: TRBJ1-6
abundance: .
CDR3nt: TGTGCCAGCAGCCAATTCGAGACAGGGAGTAGTTCACCCCTCCACTTT
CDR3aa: CASSQFETGSSSPLHF

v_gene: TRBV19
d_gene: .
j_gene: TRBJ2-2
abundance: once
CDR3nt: TGTGCCAGTAGGCCGTTTCGGGGGGCGGACACCGGGGAGCTGTTTTTT
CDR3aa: CASRPFRGADTGELFF

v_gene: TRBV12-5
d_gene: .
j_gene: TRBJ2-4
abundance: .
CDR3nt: TGTGCTAGTGGTTCCAACTCCCAGGGGTGGGGAATTCAGTACTTC
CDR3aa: CASGSNSQGWGIQYF

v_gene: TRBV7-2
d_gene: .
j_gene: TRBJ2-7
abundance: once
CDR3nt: TGTGCCAGCAGCTTAGTGCGGAATACGAACTACGAGCAGTACTTC
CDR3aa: CASSLVRNTNYEQYF

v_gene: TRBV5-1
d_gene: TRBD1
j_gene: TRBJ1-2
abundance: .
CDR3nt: TGCGCCAGCAGCCCTACAGGGGGAAGTGTCGGAGGCTACACCTTC
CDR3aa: CASSPTGGSVGGYTF

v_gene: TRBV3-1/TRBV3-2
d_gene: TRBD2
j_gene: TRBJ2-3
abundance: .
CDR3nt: TGTGCCAGCAGCCAAGCGGGAGGGTTCACAGATACGCAGTATTTT
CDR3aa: CASSQAGGFTDTQYF

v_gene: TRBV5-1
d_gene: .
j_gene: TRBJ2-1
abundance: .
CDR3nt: TGCGCCACGACCGAGGGGGTCGGCGGTTACAATGAGCAGTTCTTC
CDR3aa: CATTEGVGGYNEQFF

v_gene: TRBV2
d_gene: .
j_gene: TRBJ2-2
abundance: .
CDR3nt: TGTGCCAGCATCGGAGGGAGAATGACAACCGGGGAGCTGTTTTTT
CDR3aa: CASIGGRMTTGELFF

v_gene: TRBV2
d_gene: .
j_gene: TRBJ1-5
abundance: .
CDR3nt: TGTGCCAGCAGTGAAGGGACTGGCTGGGGGGGGTTCAATCAGCCCCAGCATTTT
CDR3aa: CASSEGTGWGGFNQPQHF

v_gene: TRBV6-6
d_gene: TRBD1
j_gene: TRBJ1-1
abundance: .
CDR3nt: TGTGCCAGCAGCTCCACAGGGGGCCCTCACTGGTGGAAAGCTTTCTTT
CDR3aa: CASSSTGGPHWWKAFF

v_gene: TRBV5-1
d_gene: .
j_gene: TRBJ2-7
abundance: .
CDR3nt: TGCGCCAGCAGCCAGGGCCTAACTGGATACGAGCAGTACTTC
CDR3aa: CASSQGLTGYEQYF

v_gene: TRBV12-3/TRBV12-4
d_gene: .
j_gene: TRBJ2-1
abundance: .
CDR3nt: TGTGCCAGCGCCCAGTCGACCTACAATGAGCAGTTCTTC
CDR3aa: CASAQSTYNEQFF

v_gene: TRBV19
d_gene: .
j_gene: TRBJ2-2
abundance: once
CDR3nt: TGTGCCAGTAGTATCCAGGGGGGATACACCGGGGAGCTGTTTTTT
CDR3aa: CASSIQGGYTGELFF

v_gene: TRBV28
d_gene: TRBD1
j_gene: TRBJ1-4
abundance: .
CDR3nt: TGTGCCAGCAGTTTGTCTTTCGTCAGGGGGATAACAGAAAAACTGTTTTTT
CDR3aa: CASSLSFVRGITEKLFF

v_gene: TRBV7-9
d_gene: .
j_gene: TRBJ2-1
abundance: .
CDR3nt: TGTGCCAGCAGCTGGACGGGGGTCGCCGTTCAAGGTGAGCAGTTCTTC
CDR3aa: CASSWTGVAVQGEQFF

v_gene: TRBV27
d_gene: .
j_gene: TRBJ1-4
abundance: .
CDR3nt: TGTGCCAGCAGTTCCGTTGGGTGGGGAGGGGATGAAAAACTGTTTTTT
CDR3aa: CASSSVGWGGDEKLFF

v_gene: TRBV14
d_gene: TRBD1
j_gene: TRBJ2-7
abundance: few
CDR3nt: TGTGCCAGCAGCCCCCATACAGGGGGCTACGAGCAGTACTTC
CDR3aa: CASSPHTGGYEQYF

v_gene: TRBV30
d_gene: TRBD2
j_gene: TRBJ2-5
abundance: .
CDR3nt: TGTGCCTGGAGTAAAGGGCGGGGGCAAGAGACCCAGTACTTC
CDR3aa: CAWSKGRGQETQYF

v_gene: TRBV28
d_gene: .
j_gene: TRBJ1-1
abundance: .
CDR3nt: TGTGCCAGCAGTCTCCGACAGTCTGAAGCTTTCTTT
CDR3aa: CASSLRQSEAFF

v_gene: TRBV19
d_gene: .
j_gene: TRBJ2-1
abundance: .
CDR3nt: TGTGCCAGTAGGTCCCCGACGGGAGCCCATCGCTCCTACAATGAGCAGTTCTTC
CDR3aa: CASRSPTGAHRSYNEQFF

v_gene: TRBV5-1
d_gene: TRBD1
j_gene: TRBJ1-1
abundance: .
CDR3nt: TGCGCCAGCAGCTTGGCCGGGACAGGGGTTATGAACACTGAAGCTTTCTTT
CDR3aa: CASSLAGTGVMNTEAFF

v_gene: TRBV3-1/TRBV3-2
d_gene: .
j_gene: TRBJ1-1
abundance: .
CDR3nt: TGTGCCAGCAGCCAAGACCAGGGGTGGACTGAAGCTTTCTTT
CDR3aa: CASSQDQGWTEAFF